Presented here are 8 T cell receptor beta chains from one specimen sequenced in a study of blood T cell repertoires in COVID-19. Clones were read by immunoSEQ multiplex PCR, and TCRdb kept only the in-frame ones, dropping some. The sample holds 100,000 or so clones, 92% seen once. Sequenced: peripheral blood. These receptors came from a man in his 70s with acute or convalescent COVID-19.

This chain connects TRBV6-2 or TRBV6-3 to TRBJ2-2; tentative D call: TRBD1 (5 bases). CDR3 length: 13 residues. The germline CDR1 and CDR2 sequences are MNHEY and SVGEGT. V was trimmed by 2 bases and J by 5 bases, leaving 6 bases between them. The CDR3 is CASSYKGTGELFF. The CDR3 DNA reads TGTGCCAGCAGTTACAAGGGGACCGGGGAGCTGTTTTTT.

The CDR3 is CASSRGTGNQPQHF. CDR3 coding DNA: TGTGCCAGCAGCCGCGGGACTGGGAATCAGCCCCAGCATTTT. This chain uses TRBV7-9 with TRBJ1-5; perhaps TRBD1 as D (5 bases). The CDR3 loop spans 14 amino acids. The germline V gene has CDR1 SEHNR and CDR2 FQNEAQ (reference sequence). With 5 bases removed from V and 4 bases from J, the gap between germline ends came to 12 bases. Based on the CDR3 plus reference TRBV7-9 and TRBJ1-5, the full variable domain is DTGVSQNPRHKITKRGQNVTFRCDPISEHNRLYWYRQTLGQGPEFLTYFQNEAQLEKSRLLSDRFSAERPKGSFSTLEIQRTEQGDSAMYLCASSRGTGNQPQHFGDGTRLSIL.

The gene calls are TRBV9 and TRBJ2-3; TRBD1 matches at 8 bases. Germline V gives CDR1 SGDLS, CDR2 YYNGEE. Unmatched junction bases numbered 18, after V lost 5 bases and J lost 4 bases. This CDR3 contains 18 residues. This CDR3 is CASSERTGSFVRADTQYF. CDR3 sequence (DNA): TGTGCCAGCAGTGAGCGGACAGGGTCGTTTGTTCGGGCAGATACGCAGTATTTT.

This rearrangement joins TRBV4-3 to TRBJ1-1; 7 bases align to TRBD1. V was clipped by 4 bases and J by 7 bases; unmatched bases: 12. CDR3 length equals 15 residues. Germline V gene sequence: CDR1 LGHNA, CDR2 YSLEER. The DNA of the CDR3 is TGCGCCAGCAGCCCGAGCCCAGGGGGGCGGGTTGAAGCTTTCTTT. Its translation: CASSPSPGGRVEAFF.

The rearrangement joins TRBV4-2 to TRBJ1-2; no clear D. The V and J ends lost 4 bases and 2 bases respectively, with 8 bases between them. Germline V gene lookup returns CDR1 LGHNA and CDR2 YNFKEQ. This CDR3 contains 13 residues. In DNA form, the CDR3 reads TGTGCCAGCAGCCCGACGGGGAACTATGGCTACACCTTC. Its translation is CASSPTGNYGYTF.

The V call is TRBV11-3, the J call TRBJ1-1, with D unresolved. There are 14 residues in the CDR3. CDR1 is SGHNT and CDR2 is YENEEA in the germline V gene. Deletions cut 2 bases from V and 11 bases from J, with 18 bases between. The DNA of the CDR3 is TGTGCCAGCAGCTTATCCCAACCTGCTGGGGAGGCTTTCTTT. Protein product: CASSLSQPAGEAFF.

This clone was seen just once. The chain carries TRBV5-6 and TRBJ2-2; D might be TRBD2 (7 bases). Germline V gene lookup returns CDR1 SGHDT and CDR2 YYEEEE. Trimming removed 5 bases from V and 7 bases from J, with 18 bases in between. CDR3 length: 15 residues. The CDR3 loop is CASSGGGAVVGELFF. The CDR3 region has the DNA TGTGCCAGCAGTGGAGGGGGGGCCGTTGTCGGGGAGCTGTTTTTT.

The chain recombines TRBV4-1 with TRBJ2-1; a possible D gene is TRBD1 (6 bases). Germline CDR1 and CDR2: MGHRA and YSYEKL. V dropped 0 bases and J dropped 8 bases, with 11 bases sitting between them. The CDR3 extends over 14 amino acids. The CDR3: CASSQDEGVDEQFF. The CDR3 DNA reads TGCGCCAGCAGCCAAGACGAGGGGGTTGATGAGCAGTTCTTC.